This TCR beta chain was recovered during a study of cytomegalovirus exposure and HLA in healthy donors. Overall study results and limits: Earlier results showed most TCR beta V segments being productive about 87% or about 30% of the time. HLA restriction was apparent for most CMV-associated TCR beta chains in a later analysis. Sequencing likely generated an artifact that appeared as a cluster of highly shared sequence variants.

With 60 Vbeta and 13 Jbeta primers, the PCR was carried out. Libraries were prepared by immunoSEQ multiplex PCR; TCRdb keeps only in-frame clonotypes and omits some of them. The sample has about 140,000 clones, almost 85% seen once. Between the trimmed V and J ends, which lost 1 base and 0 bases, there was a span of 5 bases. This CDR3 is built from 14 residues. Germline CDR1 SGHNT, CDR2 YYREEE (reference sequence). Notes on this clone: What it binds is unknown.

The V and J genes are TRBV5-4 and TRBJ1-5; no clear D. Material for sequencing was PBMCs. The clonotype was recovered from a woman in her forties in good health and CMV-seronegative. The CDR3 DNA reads TGTGCCAGCAGCTTGCAGGATAGCAATCAGCCCCAGCATTTT. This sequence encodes CASSLQDSNQPQHF.